The rows below give T cell receptor beta chains drawn from one sample of a study of blood T cell repertoires in COVID-19. Data came from immunoSEQ multiplex PCR; TCRdb stores just in-frame clones and leaves some out. The sample consists of approximately 480,000 clones, approximately 86% of them appearing once. The sequenced sample was PBMCs or T cells enriched from blood (not recorded which). Receptors were obtained from a woman in her late teens or twenties who had recovered from COVID-19. The CDR3 runs from the conserved cysteine through the conserved F or W. D genes are given only for firm matches. The size field is filled for only some rows; it gives once, few, many or a size class.

abundance: -; len: 16; d_gene: -; j_gene: TRBJ1-6; v_gene: TRBV3-1/TRBV3-2; CDR3nt: TGTGCCAGCAGCCAAGCAGGGGAATACTATAATTCACCCCTCCACTTT; CDR3aa: CASSQAGEYYNSPLHF
abundance: -; len: 15; d_gene: -; j_gene: TRBJ1-1; v_gene: TRBV7-8; CDR3nt: TGTGCCAGCAGCCCCCGACCCAGGGGAGACACTGAAGCTTTCTTT; CDR3aa: CASSPRPRGDTEAFF
abundance: -; len: 16; d_gene: -; j_gene: TRBJ2-3; v_gene: TRBV4-1; CDR3nt: TGCGCCAGCAGCCAAGGGAGGGTGATTACGACAGATACGCAGTATTTT; CDR3aa: CASSQGRVITTDTQYF
abundance: -; len: 15; d_gene: TRBD2; j_gene: TRBJ2-7; v_gene: TRBV5-4; CDR3nt: TGTGCCAGCAGCTTGTCCGGCGGGGGAGACTCCGAGCAGTACTTC; CDR3aa: CASSLSGGGDSEQYF
abundance: -; len: 13; d_gene: -; j_gene: TRBJ2-7; v_gene: TRBV27; CDR3nt: TGTGCCAGCAGTCAATCAGTCTCCTACGAGCAGTACTTC; CDR3aa: CASSQSVSYEQYF
abundance: -; len: 13; d_gene: -; j_gene: TRBJ2-7; v_gene: TRBV5-4; CDR3nt: TGTGCCAGCAGCTCGGGTACCCCCTACGAGCAGTACTTC; CDR3aa: CASSSGTPYEQYF
abundance: -; len: 15; d_gene: TRBD1; j_gene: TRBJ2-3; v_gene: TRBV7-2; CDR3nt: TGTGCCAGCAGCCCCGGACAGGCTGCGCCAGATACGCAGTATTTT; CDR3aa: CASSPGQAAPDTQYF
abundance: -; len: 15; d_gene: -; j_gene: TRBJ1-4; v_gene: TRBV5-4; CDR3nt: TGTGCCAGCAGCCCGGGCGGGACCACTAATGAAAAACTGTTTTTT; CDR3aa: CASSPGGTTNEKLFF
abundance: -; len: 15; d_gene: -; j_gene: TRBJ2-1; v_gene: TRBV19; CDR3nt: TGTGCCAGTAGTATAGATTCAGGGCATATCAATGAGCAGTTCTTC; CDR3aa: CASSIDSGHINEQFF
abundance: -; len: 13; d_gene: -; j_gene: TRBJ2-1; v_gene: TRBV5-6; CDR3nt: TGTGCCAGCAGCTTAACAGCCTACAATGAGCAGTTCTTC; CDR3aa: CASSLTAYNEQFF
abundance: -; len: 14; d_gene: -; j_gene: TRBJ1-1; v_gene: TRBV4-1; CDR3nt: TGCGCCAGCAGCCAATCAGCAGGTATCGGTAGAGCTTTCTTT; CDR3aa: CASSQSAGIGRAFF
abundance: -; len: 12; d_gene: -; j_gene: TRBJ1-1; v_gene: TRBV30; CDR3nt: TGTGCCGGAAAACCAGGAGGGACTGAAGCTTTCTTT; CDR3aa: CAGKPGGTEAFF
abundance: -; len: 15; d_gene: TRBD2; j_gene: TRBJ2-7; v_gene: TRBV11-2; CDR3nt: TGTGCCAGCAGCTTAGTTGGGGGGAGGGCCTACGAGCAGTACTTC; CDR3aa: CASSLVGGRAYEQYF
abundance: -; len: 11; d_gene: -; j_gene: TRBJ1-1; v_gene: TRBV30; CDR3nt: TGTGCCTGGGGACAGCGCACTGAAGCTTTCTTT; CDR3aa: CAWGQRTEAFF
abundance: once; len: 15; d_gene: -; j_gene: TRBJ2-7; v_gene: TRBV19; CDR3nt: TGTGCCAGTAGTCAGGGCCCTGAGACTGTCTACGAGCAGTACTTC; CDR3aa: CASSQGPETVYEQYF
abundance: -; len: 14; d_gene: -; j_gene: TRBJ1-6; v_gene: TRBV9; CDR3nt: TGTGCCAGCAGCGTAGACCCAATAGATTCACCCCTCCACTTT; CDR3aa: CASSVDPIDSPLHF
abundance: -; len: 16; d_gene: TRBD1; j_gene: TRBJ1-4; v_gene: TRBV5-6; CDR3nt: TGTGCCAGCAGCTTGTTTGGGACAGGCGGTAATGAAAAACTGTTTTTT; CDR3aa: CASSLFGTGGNEKLFF
abundance: few; len: 14; d_gene: TRBD1; j_gene: TRBJ1-1; v_gene: TRBV7-3; CDR3nt: TGTGCCAGCAGCCGCGGACAGGAGAACACTGAAGCTTTCTTT; CDR3aa: CASSRGQENTEAFF
abundance: -; len: 14; d_gene: -; j_gene: TRBJ1-1; v_gene: TRBV3-1/TRBV3-2; CDR3nt: TGTGCCAGCAGCCAAGAAGGGGGAGACACTGAAGCTTTCTTT; CDR3aa: CASSQEGGDTEAFF
abundance: -; len: 15; d_gene: TRBD1; j_gene: TRBJ1-6; v_gene: TRBV19; CDR3nt: TGTGCCAGTAGTCGCGGACAGGCCTATAATTCACCCCTCCACTTT; CDR3aa: CASSRGQAYNSPLHF
abundance: -; len: 14; d_gene: TRBD1; j_gene: TRBJ2-2; v_gene: TRBV15; CDR3nt: TGTGCCACCGCAGGGGGCTCAACCACCGGGGAGCTGTTTTTT; CDR3aa: CATAGGSTTGELFF
abundance: -; len: 12; d_gene: -; j_gene: TRBJ1-2; v_gene: TRBV19; CDR3nt: TGTGCCAGTAGTATGAGGGATTATGGCTACACCTTC; CDR3aa: CASSMRDYGYTF
abundance: -; len: 15; d_gene: -; j_gene: TRBJ2-7; v_gene: TRBV30; CDR3nt: TGTGCCTGGACCCCCTGGGGCAGAGATTCCTACGAGCAGTACTTC; CDR3aa: CAWTPWGRDSYEQYF
abundance: few; len: 15; d_gene: TRBD1; j_gene: TRBJ1-1; v_gene: TRBV5-6; CDR3nt: TGTGCCAGCAGCCTCTCACAGGGGCGCGAGGAATTGGCTTTCTTT; CDR3aa: CASSLSQGREELAFF
abundance: -; len: 13; d_gene: -; j_gene: TRBJ2-1; v_gene: TRBV5-6; CDR3nt: TGTGCCAGCAGCTTATCCCCGGGGGATGAGCAGTTCTTC; CDR3aa: CASSLSPGDEQFF
abundance: -; len: 17; d_gene: TRBD1; j_gene: TRBJ1-5; v_gene: TRBV19; CDR3nt: TGTGCCAGTAGTCTACGAAGGGGGACAGGGACGTCTCAGCCCCAGCATTTT; CDR3aa: CASSLRRGTGTSQPQHF
abundance: -; len: 16; d_gene: -; j_gene: TRBJ2-7; v_gene: TRBV10-2; CDR3nt: TGCGCCAGCAGTGTATCCCAATTGAGGGCGGGCTACGAGCAGTACTTC; CDR3aa: CASSVSQLRAGYEQYF
abundance: -; len: 13; d_gene: -; j_gene: TRBJ2-5; v_gene: TRBV11-3; CDR3nt: TGTGCCAGCAGCTTACTAGCAGCGGAGACCCAGTACTTC; CDR3aa: CASSLLAAETQYF
abundance: -; len: 14; d_gene: TRBD1; j_gene: TRBJ2-3; v_gene: TRBV2; CDR3nt: TGTGCCAGCAGTGGGACAGGATACACAGATACGCAGTATTTT; CDR3aa: CASSGTGYTDTQYF
abundance: -; len: 15; d_gene: TRBD2; j_gene: TRBJ2-3; v_gene: TRBV28; CDR3nt: TGTGCCAGCAGTTCCTCTAGCGGGGGCACAGATACGCAGTATTTT; CDR3aa: CASSSSSGGTDTQYF
abundance: -; len: 14; d_gene: -; j_gene: TRBJ2-1; v_gene: TRBV5-1; CDR3nt: TGCGCCAGCACTCTGAGGGGGATTTACAATGAGCAGTTCTTC; CDR3aa: CASTLRGIYNEQFF
abundance: -; len: 15; d_gene: TRBD1; j_gene: TRBJ1-2; v_gene: TRBV28; CDR3nt: TGTGCCAGCAGTGTGGACAGGATAGACCCCTATGGCTACACCTTC; CDR3aa: CASSVDRIDPYGYTF
abundance: -; len: 17; d_gene: -; j_gene: TRBJ1-6; v_gene: TRBV4-1; CDR3nt: TGCGCCAGCAGCCAAGAATGGGCGAACTCCTATAATTCACCCCTCCACTTT; CDR3aa: CASSQEWANSYNSPLHF
abundance: -; len: 12; d_gene: -; j_gene: TRBJ1-1; v_gene: TRBV13; CDR3nt: TGTGCCAGCAGCCTCGGGACTACTGAAGCTTTCTTT; CDR3aa: CASSLGTTEAFF
abundance: -; len: 17; d_gene: -; j_gene: TRBJ1-2; v_gene: TRBV4-1; CDR3nt: TGCGCCAGCAGCCCGTTTGACATACCTTTAGCTAACTATGGCTACACCTTC; CDR3aa: CASSPFDIPLANYGYTF
abundance: -; len: 14; d_gene: -; j_gene: TRBJ2-2; v_gene: TRBV7-2; CDR3nt: TGTGCCAGCAGGCTATCTAGGAACACCGGGGAGCTGTTTTTT; CDR3aa: CASRLSRNTGELFF
abundance: -; len: 14; d_gene: -; j_gene: TRBJ2-7; v_gene: TRBV6-6; CDR3nt: TGTGCCATCTCTCCGTCCCAGTCATCCTACGAGCAGTACTTC; CDR3aa: CAISPSQSSYEQYF
abundance: -; len: 18; d_gene: TRBD2; j_gene: TRBJ2-3; v_gene: TRBV6-1; CDR3nt: TGTGCCAGCAGTGCCATGGGACTAGCGGGGGGGGAAACAGATACGCAGTATTTT; CDR3aa: CASSAMGLAGGETDTQYF
abundance: -; len: 12; d_gene: -; j_gene: TRBJ2-3; v_gene: TRBV3-1/TRBV3-2; CDR3nt: TGTGCCAGCACAGGACTAACAGATACGCAGTATTTT; CDR3aa: CASTGLTDTQYF
abundance: -; len: 19; d_gene: TRBD2; j_gene: TRBJ2-5; v_gene: TRBV6-2/TRBV6-3; CDR3nt: TGTGCCAGCAGTCCCGAACGGAAGACTAGCGGGGGGGCTCAAGAGACCCAGTACTTC; CDR3aa: CASSPERKTSGGAQETQYF
abundance: -; len: 13; d_gene: TRBD1; j_gene: TRBJ2-3; v_gene: TRBV4-1; CDR3nt: TGCGCCAGCAGCCAAGCCCTCGGGACAGTCCAACATTTT; CDR3aa: CASSQALGTVQHF
abundance: once; len: 13; d_gene: -; j_gene: TRBJ2-5; v_gene: TRBV20-1; CDR3nt: TGCAGTGCTAGTTACGGGTTCCAAGAGACCCAGTACTTC; CDR3aa: CSASYGFQETQYF
abundance: few; len: 18; d_gene: TRBD1; j_gene: TRBJ1-1; v_gene: TRBV7-9; CDR3nt: TGTGCCAGCAGCTCAACCCGTACAGGGGGCGGGTCCTCCACTGAAGCTTTCTTT; CDR3aa: CASSSTRTGGGSSTEAFF
abundance: -; len: 15; d_gene: TRBD1; j_gene: TRBJ1-3; v_gene: TRBV3-1/TRBV3-2; CDR3nt: TGTGCCAGCAGCCCTAGGGGGCACTCTGGAAACACCATATATTTT; CDR3aa: CASSPRGHSGNTIYF
abundance: -; len: 18; d_gene: TRBD1; j_gene: TRBJ1-4; v_gene: TRBV28; CDR3nt: TGTGCCAGCAGTTTGGTCCCAGGGGGCGGTTACACTAATGAAAAACTGTTTTTT; CDR3aa: CASSLVPGGGYTNEKLFF
abundance: -; len: 16; d_gene: TRBD1; j_gene: TRBJ2-4; v_gene: TRBV28; CDR3nt: TGTGCCAGCAGTGCATCCGGGACAGCAGCCAAAAACATTCAGTACTTC; CDR3aa: CASSASGTAAKNIQYF
abundance: once; len: 16; d_gene: -; j_gene: TRBJ1-5; v_gene: TRBV28; CDR3nt: TGTGCCAGCTCCCCCGGGGGAGGAGGTAGCAATCAGCCCCAGCATTTT; CDR3aa: CASSPGGGGSNQPQHF
abundance: -; len: 15; d_gene: TRBD2; j_gene: TRBJ2-3; v_gene: TRBV9; CDR3nt: TGTGCCAGCAGCCCCCTAGCGGGGGCGCCGAATACGCAGTATTTT; CDR3aa: CASSPLAGAPNTQYF
abundance: few; len: 14; d_gene: -; j_gene: TRBJ2-3; v_gene: TRBV5-1; CDR3nt: TGCGCCAGCAGCCGGGGGACCAACACAGATACGCAGTATTTT; CDR3aa: CASSRGTNTDTQYF
abundance: -; len: 15; d_gene: -; j_gene: TRBJ1-2; v_gene: TRBV29-1; CDR3nt: TGCAGCGCTCAAACTTACAGCAAAGGTTTCTATGGCTACACCTTC; CDR3aa: CSAQTYSKGFYGYTF
abundance: -; len: 13; d_gene: -; j_gene: TRBJ2-1; v_gene: TRBV12-3/TRBV12-4; CDR3nt: TGTGCCAGCAGTTTCCAAACCTACAATGAGCAGTTCTTC; CDR3aa: CASSFQTYNEQFF
abundance: -; len: 14; d_gene: -; j_gene: TRBJ2-1; v_gene: TRBV5-1; CDR3nt: TGCGCCAGCAGCTTGGGGCAGTCCTACAATGAGCAGTTCTTC; CDR3aa: CASSLGQSYNEQFF